Following are 22 T cell receptor beta chains from one sample sequenced in a study of T cells in Graves' hyperthyroidism and ophthalmopathy. RNA transcripts yielded amplified TCR beta CDR3 regions. TCR CDR3 regions were first amplified by RT-PCR with HTBI primers. TCRdb redid the calling of the multiplex PCR reads with MiXCR, one entry per CDR3 protein. The sample consists of hundreds of thousands of distinct CDR3 sequences, more than 15% of them appearing once. Material: blood. The origin of the receptors is a woman in her late teens or twenties with Graves' hyperthyroidism.

In its sample, this clonotype was seen a few times. In nucleotides, the CDR3 is TGTGCCACCAGCAGATCCGAAGAGACCCAGTACTTC. Its protein product is CATSRSEETQYF. The chain combines TRBV15 with TRBJ2-5; no clear D. The CDR3 totals 12 residues. Looked up from germline, CDR1 is LNHNV and CDR2 is YYDKDF (reference sequence). V gave up 2 bases and J gave up 3 bases, with 4 bases separating them.

This clonotype was seen ten or more times. In DNA, the CDR3 is TGTGCCAGCAGCTTGGCCCCAGCAGGGTTTAATGAAAAACTGTTTTTT. Its translation is CASSLAPAGFNEKLFF. The rearrangement joins TRBV5-5 to TRBJ1-4; a weak D match, TRBD1 (5 bases). V lost 0 bases to trimming and J lost 4 bases, with 13 bases between them. Germline V gene lookup returns CDR1 SGHKS and CDR2 YYEKEE (reference sequence). The length of the CDR3 is 16 residues.

In its sample, this clonotype was seen many times. This rearrangement joins TRBV3-1 to TRBJ2-7; D is uncertain. V was shortened by 3 bases and J by 5 bases, with 2 bases between the two germline ends. Germline values: CDR1 LGHDT, CDR2 YNNKEL (reference sequence). The CDR3 is 10 residues long. CDR3 amino acids: CASSQHEQYF. CDR3 nucleotides: TGTGCCAGCAGCCAGCACGAGCAGTACTTC.

This clonotype has a count of ten or more. The chain couples TRBV20-1 to TRBJ1-1; D perhaps matches TRBD1 (5 bases). V was shortened by 0 bases and J by 1 base, with 12 bases between the two germline ends. There are 15 residues in the CDR3. Germline values: CDR1 DFQATT, CDR2 SNEGSKA (reference sequence). CDR3 DNA sequence: TGCAGTGCTAGAGAGGTGGGCAGGGCGAACACTGAAGCTTTCTTT. It specifies CSAREVGRANTEAFF.

This clonotype has ten or more counts. V is TRBV18 and J is TRBJ2-4; D gene unclear. Germline V gene data show CDR1 as KGHSH and CDR2 as LQKENI. V was pared by 2 bases and J by 4 bases, with 3 bases between. This CDR3 has 12 amino acids. The CDR3 DNA is TGTGCCAGCTCACCAGATAAAAACATTCAGTACTTC. Amino acids: CASSPDKNIQYF.

This clonotype has at least ten counts. V is TRBV28 and J is TRBJ1-2; D ambiguous. Germline-derived CDR1 and CDR2 are MDHEN and SYDVKM. The CDR3 contains 14 residues. V gave up 3 bases and J gave up 3 bases, with 11 bases separating them. CDR3 DNA: TGTGCCAGCAGTTTCCTCTCATCCTACTATGGCTACACCTTC. It is translated as CASSFLSSYYGYTF.

The rearrangement joins TRBV20-1 to TRBJ1-2; possibly TRBD1 for D (6 bases). CDR1 DFQATT and CDR2 SNEGSKA come from the germline V gene (reference sequence). The CDR3 is 13 residues long. Trimming pared 0 bases from V and 13 bases from J, leaving 18 bases between. CDR3 nucleotides: TGCAGTGCTAGAGAGGGTTTCAGTCAGGGGTTCACCTTC. Encoded protein: CSAREGFSQGFTF.

This clonotype was detected ten times or more. The V call is TRBV5-1, the J call TRBJ2-1; TRBD2 matches 15 bases. This CDR3 comprises 15 residues. Unmatched junction bases numbered 5, after V lost 4 bases and J lost 9 bases. CDR1 SGHRS and CDR2 YFSETQ come from the germline V gene. CDR3 loop: CASSPGLAGGPEQFF. As DNA, the CDR3 is TGCGCCAGCAGCCCCGGACTAGCGGGGGGGCCTGAGCAGTTCTTC.

This clonotype has at least ten counts. The chain links TRBV20-1 to TRBJ1-2; no firm D call. V dropped 4 bases and J dropped 0 bases, with 9 bases sitting between them. CDR3 length: 13 residues. Germline V gene data show CDR1 as DFQATT and CDR2 as SNEGSKA (reference sequence). CDR3 loop: CSAIAVTNYGYTF. CDR3 DNA: TGCAGTGCTATAGCGGTTACTAACTATGGCTACACCTTC.

Note on this clonotype: Just one base apart from a much larger clone, this may be a read error. V usage is TRBV6-1 and J usage is TRBJ2-5; D remains ambiguous. This CDR3 has 13 residues. Between the trimmed V and J ends, which lost 6 bases and 5 bases, there was a span of 13 bases. Germline values: CDR1 MNHNS, CDR2 SASEGT. CDR3 in amino acids: CASRLWVCETQYF. The CDR3, as DNA: TGTGCCAGCAGACTGTGGGTGTGCGAGACCCAGTACTTC.

This clonotype was seen a handful of times. The chain couples TRBV20-1 to TRBJ1-6, with TRBD1 matching over 8 bases. Germline lookup yields CDR1 DFQATT and CDR2 SNEGSKA (reference sequence). The CDR3 covers 16 residues. V trimming: 2 bases; J trimming: 6 bases; junction bases outside the gene matches: 9. The CDR3 bases are TGCAGTGCTAGAAACGGGACAGGCCTCTTTAATTCACCCCTCCACTTT. Residues: CSARNGTGLFNSPLHF.

This clonotype has only a few counts. CDR3 region: CSVVGVMTEAFF. CDR3 nucleotides: TGCAGCGTTGTGGGAGTAATGACTGAAGCTTTCTTT. This chain connects TRBV29-1 to TRBJ1-1; D unclear. CDR3 length: 12 amino acids. V lost 4 bases to trimming and J lost 5 bases, with 11 bases between them. Germline assignment: CDR1 SQVTM and CDR2 ANQGSEA.

This clonotype was counted at least ten times. J is TRBJ1-6 and V is TRBV3-1; D unclear. Germline CDR1 is LGHDT and CDR2 is YNNKEL (reference sequence). The CDR3 runs 15 residues. Trimming stripped 4 bases from V and 7 bases from J, with 14 bases between. The CDR3 DNA reads TGTGCCAGCAGCCCGGCTGGGAGGGCCAATTCACCCCTCCACTTT. Translating gives CASSPAGRANSPLHF.

This clonotype was counted only a few times. V usage is TRBV20-1 and J usage is TRBJ2-3, with 15 bases lining up with TRBD2. The CDR3 is made up of 17 amino acids. Germline CDR1 DFQATT, CDR2 SNEGSKA (reference sequence). The CDR3 DNA follows: TGCAGCTCCTTGCCAGGGACTAGCGGGAGGAACACAGATACGCAGTATTTT. Amino acid sequence: CSSLPGTSGRNTDTQYF.

The sample holds many counts of this clonotype. This rearrangement joins TRBV28 to TRBJ2-1; possible D gene TRBD2, 7 bases. Trimming took off 4 bases at V and 3 bases at J, with 16 bases between the two ends. Per germline, CDR1 MDHEN and CDR2 SYDVKM. The CDR3 runs 16 residues. CDR3 region: CASSSRGGGNYNEQFF. CDR3 nucleotide sequence: TGTGCCAGCAGTTCCCGAGGGGGGGGGAACTACAATGAGCAGTTCTTC.

This clonotype has at least ten counts. V gene TRBV5-1 combines with J gene TRBJ1-4; TRBD1 matches at 7 bases. The CDR3 length is 13 residues. Germline CDR1 and CDR2: SGHRS and YFSETQ. V trimming: 7 bases; J trimming: 2 bases; junction bases outside the gene matches: 2. The CDR3 DNA follows: TGCGCCAGCCAACAGGGGACTAATGAAAAACTGTTTTTT. Encoded protein: CASQQGTNEKLFF.

This clonotype has only a few counts. The rearrangement joins TRBV10-1 to TRBJ2-1; 8 positions agree with TRBD2. J lost 8 bases, V lost 2 bases, and 8 bases had no gene match. The CDR3 is 15 amino acids. Looked up from germline, CDR1 is WNHNN and CDR2 is SYGVQD (reference sequence). Written as DNA, the CDR3 is TGCGCCAGCAGTGAGAGGGTGGGCGGGAGGTATGAGCAGTTCTTC. Translated: CASSERVGGRYEQFF.

CDR3 region: CASSLWGGQGSTDTQYF. CDR3 DNA sequence: TGTGCCAGCAGTTTATGGGGGGGCCAGGGGAGCACAGATACGCAGTATTTT. The chain links TRBV27 to TRBJ2-3; TRBD2 might be the D (7 bases). The germline V and J ends were trimmed by 1 base and 0 bases, with 14 bases remaining between them. Germline V gene data show CDR1 as MNHEY and CDR2 as SMNVEV (reference sequence). The CDR3 spans 17 residues.

This chain joins TRBV20-1 and TRBJ1-2, with 8 bases fitting TRBD1. The CDR3 is 13 residues long. The germline V gene has CDR1 DFQATT and CDR2 SNEGSKA (reference sequence). V lost 6 bases, J lost 4 bases, and 7 bases stayed unmatched. The CDR3 here is CSAEDRVIYGYTF. As DNA, the CDR3 is TGCAGTGCGGAGGACAGGGTTATCTATGGCTACACCTTC.

The gene calls are TRBV6-2 or TRBV6-3 and TRBJ1-2; D perhaps matches TRBD1 (6 bases). Looked up from germline, CDR1 is MNHEY and CDR2 is SVGEGT. The CDR3 consists of 14 residues. With 6 bases removed from V and 4 bases from J, the gap between germline ends came to 15 bases. This CDR3 reads CASRGGGRPYGYTF. The CDR3 DNA follows: TGTGCCAGCAGAGGCGGGGGGCGCCCCTATGGCTACACCTTC.

This clonotype has only a few counts. This chain links TRBV19 with TRBJ2-3; D uncertain. Trimming cost V 3 bases and J 4 bases, with 5 bases left between them. Germline V gene lookup returns CDR1 LNHDA and CDR2 SQIVND (reference sequence). The CDR3 has 12 amino acids. The DNA of the CDR3 is TGTGCCAGTAGTATCTCCGCAGATACGCAGTATTTT. It yields the protein CASSISADTQYF.

J is TRBJ2-2 and V is TRBV6-1; D gene unclear. The CDR3 runs 12 residues. Trimming took 7 bases from V and 6 from J, leaving 9 bases between them. CDR1 is MNHNS and CDR2 is SASEGT in the germline V gene. The CDR3 bases are TGTGCCAGCAACTACGGGTCCGGGGAGCTGTTTTTT. Translation gives CASNYGSGELFF.